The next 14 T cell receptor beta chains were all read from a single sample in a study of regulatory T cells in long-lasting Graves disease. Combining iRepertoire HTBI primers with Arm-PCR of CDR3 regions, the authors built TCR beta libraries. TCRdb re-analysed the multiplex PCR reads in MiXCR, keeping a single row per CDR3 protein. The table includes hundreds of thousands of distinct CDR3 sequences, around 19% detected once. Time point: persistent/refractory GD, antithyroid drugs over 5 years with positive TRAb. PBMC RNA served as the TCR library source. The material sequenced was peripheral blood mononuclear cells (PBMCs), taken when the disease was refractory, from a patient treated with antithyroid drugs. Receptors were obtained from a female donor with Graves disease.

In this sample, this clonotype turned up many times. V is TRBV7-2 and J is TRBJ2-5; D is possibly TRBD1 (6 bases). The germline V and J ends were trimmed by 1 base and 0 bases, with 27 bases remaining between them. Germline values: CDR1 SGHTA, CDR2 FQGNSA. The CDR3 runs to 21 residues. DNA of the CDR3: TGTGCCAGCAGCTTAGATATCGAGAGGACAGTCCTAAGGGGATACCAAGAGACCCAGTACTTC. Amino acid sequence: CASSLDIERTVLRGYQETQYF.

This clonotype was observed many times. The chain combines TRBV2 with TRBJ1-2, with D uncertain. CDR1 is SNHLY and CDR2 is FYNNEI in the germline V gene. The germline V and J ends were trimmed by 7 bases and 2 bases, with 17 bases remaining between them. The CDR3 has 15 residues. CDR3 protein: CASKDLGVSNYGYTF. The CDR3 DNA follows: TGTGCCAGCAAAGATCTTGGGGTCTCAAACTATGGCTACACCTTC. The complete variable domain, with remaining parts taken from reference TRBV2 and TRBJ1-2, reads EPEVTQTPSHQVTQMGQEVILRCVPISNHLYFYWYRQILGQKVEFLVSFYNNEISEKSEIFDDQFSVERPDGSNFTLKIRSTKLEDSAMYFCASKDLGVSNYGYTFGSGTRLTVV.

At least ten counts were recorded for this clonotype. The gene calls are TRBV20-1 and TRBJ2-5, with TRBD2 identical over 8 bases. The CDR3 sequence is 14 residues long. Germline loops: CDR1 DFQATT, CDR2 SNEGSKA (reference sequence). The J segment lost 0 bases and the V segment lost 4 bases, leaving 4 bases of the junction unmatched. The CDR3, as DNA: TGCAGTGCTACTAGCGGGTGGTACCAAGAGACCCAGTACTTC. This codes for CSATSGWYQETQYF.

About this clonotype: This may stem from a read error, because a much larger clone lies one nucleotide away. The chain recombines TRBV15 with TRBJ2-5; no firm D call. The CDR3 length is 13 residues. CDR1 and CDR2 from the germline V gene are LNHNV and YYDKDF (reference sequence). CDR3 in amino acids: CTTSRDIPETQYF. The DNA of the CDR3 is TGTACCACCAGCAGAGACATACCAGAGACCCAGTACTTC.

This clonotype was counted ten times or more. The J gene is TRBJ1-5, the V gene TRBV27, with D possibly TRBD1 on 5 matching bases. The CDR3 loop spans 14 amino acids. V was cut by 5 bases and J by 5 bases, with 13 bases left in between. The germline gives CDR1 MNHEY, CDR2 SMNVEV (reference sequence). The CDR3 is CASSPRGSYQPQHF. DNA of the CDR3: TGTGCCAGCAGTCCACGGGGGTCCTATCAGCCCCAGCATTTT.

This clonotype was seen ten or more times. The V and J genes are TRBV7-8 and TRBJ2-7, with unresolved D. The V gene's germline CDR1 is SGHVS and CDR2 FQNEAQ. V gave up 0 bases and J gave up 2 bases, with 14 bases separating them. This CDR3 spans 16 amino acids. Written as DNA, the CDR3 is TGTGCCAGCAGCTTAGCCGGTGTTACTACCGCCTACGAGCAGTACTTC. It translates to CASSLAGVTTAYEQYF.

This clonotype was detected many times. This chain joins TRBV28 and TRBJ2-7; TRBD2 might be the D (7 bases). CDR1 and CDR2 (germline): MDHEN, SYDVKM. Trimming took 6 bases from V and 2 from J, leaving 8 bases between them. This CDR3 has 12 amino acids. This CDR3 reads CASRGGPYEQYF. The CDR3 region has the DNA TGTGCCAGCAGGGGGGGGCCCTACGAGCAGTACTTC.

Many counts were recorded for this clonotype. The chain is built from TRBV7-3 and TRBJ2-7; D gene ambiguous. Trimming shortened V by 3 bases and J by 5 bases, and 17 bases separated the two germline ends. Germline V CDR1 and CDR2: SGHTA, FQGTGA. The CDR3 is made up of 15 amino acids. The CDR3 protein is CASSFQDPPGHEQYF. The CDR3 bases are TGTGCCAGCAGCTTCCAGGACCCCCCCGGGCACGAGCAGTACTTC. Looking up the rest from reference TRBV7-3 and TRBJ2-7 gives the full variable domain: GAGVSQTPSNKVTEKGKYVELRCDPISGHTALYWYRQSLGQGPEFLIYFQGTGAADDSGLPNDRFFAVRPEGSVSTLKIQRTERGDSAVYLCASSFQDPPGHEQYFGPGTRLTVT.

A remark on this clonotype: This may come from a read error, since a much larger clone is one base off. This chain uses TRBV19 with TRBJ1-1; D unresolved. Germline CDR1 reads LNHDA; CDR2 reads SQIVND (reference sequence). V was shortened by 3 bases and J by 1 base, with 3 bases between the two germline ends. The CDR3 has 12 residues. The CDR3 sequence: CASSIGNTEAFF. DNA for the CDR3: TGTGCCAGTAGTATCGGGAACACTGAAGCTTTCTTT.

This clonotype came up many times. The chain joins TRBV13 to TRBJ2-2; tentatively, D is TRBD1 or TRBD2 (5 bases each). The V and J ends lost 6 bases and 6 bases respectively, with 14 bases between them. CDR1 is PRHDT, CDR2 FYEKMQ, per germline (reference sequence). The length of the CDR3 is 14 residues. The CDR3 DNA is TGTGCCAGCAGGGTGGGACGGTATTCCGGGGAGCTGTTTTTT. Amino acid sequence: CASRVGRYSGELFF.

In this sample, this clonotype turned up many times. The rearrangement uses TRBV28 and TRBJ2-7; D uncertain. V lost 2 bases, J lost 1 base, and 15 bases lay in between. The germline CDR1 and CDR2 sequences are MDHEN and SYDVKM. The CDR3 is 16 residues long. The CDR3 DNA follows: TGTGCCAGCAGTTTAACACCCGACTGGTCGTCCTACGAGCAGTACTTC. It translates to CASSLTPDWSSYEQYF.

The CDR3 reads CAILGLISAIETQYF. Written as DNA, the CDR3 is TGTGCCATCCTGGGGCTAATCTCAGCGATCGAGACCCAGTACTTC. The rearrangement links TRBV10-3 to TRBJ2-5; tentatively, D is TRBD1 (5 bases). Looked up from germline, CDR1 is ENHRY and CDR2 is SYGVKD. V was cut by 8 bases and J by 5 bases, with 21 bases left in between. The CDR3 is 15 residues long.

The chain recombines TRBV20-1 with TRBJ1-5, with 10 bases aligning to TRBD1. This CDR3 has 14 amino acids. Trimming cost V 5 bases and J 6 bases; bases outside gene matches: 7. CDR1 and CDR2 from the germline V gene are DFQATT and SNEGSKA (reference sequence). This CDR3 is CSASTGGAVQPQHF. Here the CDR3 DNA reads TGCAGTGCTTCGACAGGGGGCGCGGTTCAGCCCCAGCATTTT.

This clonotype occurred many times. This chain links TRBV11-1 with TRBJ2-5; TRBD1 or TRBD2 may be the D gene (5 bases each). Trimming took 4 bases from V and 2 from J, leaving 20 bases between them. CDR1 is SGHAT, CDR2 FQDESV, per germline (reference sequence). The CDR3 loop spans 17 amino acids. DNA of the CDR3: TGTGCCAGCAGCTCAAGTCCGGGACGGACGAATCAAGAGACCCAGTACTTC. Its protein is CASSSSPGRTNQETQYF.